The present TCR beta chain was sequenced within a study of T cells in Graves' hyperthyroidism and ophthalmopathy. The CDR3 is 14 amino acids. Germline assignment: CDR1 MNHNY and CDR2 SVGAGI (reference sequence). The V and J ends lost 2 bases and 8 bases respectively, with 15 bases between them. TCR beta CDR3 sequences were amplified from RNA transcripts. First-round RT-PCR of the TCR CDR3 relied on the HTBI primer set. TCRdb reprocessed the multiplex PCR reads with MiXCR, giving one entry per CDR3 protein. The sample lists 500,000 or so distinct CDR3 sequences; over 15% were seen once. This clonotype was seen many times.

Sequenced input: blood. V gene TRBV6-6 combines with J gene TRBJ1-1, with D possibly TRBD1 on 6 matching bases. This clonotype was obtained from a woman younger than 30 with Graves' ophthalmopathy. In nucleotides, the CDR3 is TGTGCCAGCAGTTACCAATCGGGGGCAGACGAAGCTTTCTTT. It is translated as CASSYQSGADEAFF.